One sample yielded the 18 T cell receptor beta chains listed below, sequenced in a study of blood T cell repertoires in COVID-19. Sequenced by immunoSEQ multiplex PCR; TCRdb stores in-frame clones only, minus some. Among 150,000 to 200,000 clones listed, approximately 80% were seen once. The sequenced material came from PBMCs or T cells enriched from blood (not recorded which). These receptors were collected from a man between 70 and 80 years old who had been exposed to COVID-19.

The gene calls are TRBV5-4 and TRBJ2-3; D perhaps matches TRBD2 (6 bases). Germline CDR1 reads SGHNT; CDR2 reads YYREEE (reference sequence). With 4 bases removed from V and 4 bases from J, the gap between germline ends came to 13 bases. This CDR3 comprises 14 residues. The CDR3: CASSSQEGSDTQYF. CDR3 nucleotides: TGTGCCAGCAGCAGCCAGGAGGGTTCAGATACGCAGTATTTT. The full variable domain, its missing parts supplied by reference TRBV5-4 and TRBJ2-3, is ETGVTQSPTHLIKTRGQQVTLRCSSQSGHNTVSWYQQALGQGPQFIFQYYREEENGRGNFPPRFSGLQFPNYSSELNVNALELDDSALYLCASSSQEGSDTQYFGPGTRLTVL.

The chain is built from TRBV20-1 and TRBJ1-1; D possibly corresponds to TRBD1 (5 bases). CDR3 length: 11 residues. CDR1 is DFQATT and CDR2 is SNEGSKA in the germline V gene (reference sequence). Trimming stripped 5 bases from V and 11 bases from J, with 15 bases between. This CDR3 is CSARDFPSAFF. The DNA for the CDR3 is TGCAGTGCTCGGGACTTTCCGAGCGCTTTCTTT.

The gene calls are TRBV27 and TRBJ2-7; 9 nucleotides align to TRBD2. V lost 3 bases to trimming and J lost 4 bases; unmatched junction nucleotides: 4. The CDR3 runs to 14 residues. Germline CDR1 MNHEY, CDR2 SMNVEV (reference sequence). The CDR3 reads CASSFAGGEYEQYF. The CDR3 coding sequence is TGTGCCAGCAGTTTTGCGGGAGGGGAGTACGAGCAGTACTTC.

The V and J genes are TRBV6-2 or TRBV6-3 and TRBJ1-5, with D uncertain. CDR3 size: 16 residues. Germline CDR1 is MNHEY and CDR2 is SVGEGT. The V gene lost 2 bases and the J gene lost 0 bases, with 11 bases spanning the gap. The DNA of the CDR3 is TGTGCCAGCAGTTACGGAACAGACCATAGCAATCAGCCCCAGCATTTT. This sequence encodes CASSYGTDHSNQPQHF.

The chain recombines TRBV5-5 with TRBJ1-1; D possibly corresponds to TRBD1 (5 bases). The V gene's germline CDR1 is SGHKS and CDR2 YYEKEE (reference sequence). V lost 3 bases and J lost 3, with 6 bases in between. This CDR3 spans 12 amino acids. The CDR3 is CASSWGDTEAFF. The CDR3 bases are TGTGCCAGCAGCTGGGGGGACACTGAAGCTTTCTTT.

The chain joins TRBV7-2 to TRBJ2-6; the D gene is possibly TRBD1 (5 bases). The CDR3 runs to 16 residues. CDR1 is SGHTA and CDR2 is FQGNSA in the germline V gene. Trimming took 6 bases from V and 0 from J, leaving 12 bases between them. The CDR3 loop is CASSQQGFSGANVLTF. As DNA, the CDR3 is TGTGCCAGCAGTCAGCAGGGATTCTCTGGGGCCAACGTCCTGACTTTC.

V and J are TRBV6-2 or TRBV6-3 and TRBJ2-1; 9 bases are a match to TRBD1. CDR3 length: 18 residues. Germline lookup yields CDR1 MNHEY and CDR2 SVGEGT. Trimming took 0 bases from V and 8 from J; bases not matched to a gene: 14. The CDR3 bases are TGTGCCAGCAGTTACTCTCATTCGGGGACAGGGAAACGGGATGAGCAGTTCTTC. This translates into CASSYSHSGTGKRDEQFF.

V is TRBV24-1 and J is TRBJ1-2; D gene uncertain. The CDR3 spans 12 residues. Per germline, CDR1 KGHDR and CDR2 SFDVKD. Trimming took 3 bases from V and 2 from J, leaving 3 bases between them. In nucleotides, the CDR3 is TGTGCCACCAGTGATGGCAACTATGGCTACACCTTC. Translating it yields CATSDGNYGYTF.

Written as DNA, the CDR3 is TGTGCCAGCAGTCCGCGACTAGCGGGTGAAAACATTCAGTACTTC. Residues: CASSPRLAGENIQYF. The chain carries TRBV27 and TRBJ2-4; 10 positions agree with TRBD2. The CDR3 has 15 residues. Germline CDR1 is MNHEY and CDR2 is SMNVEV (reference sequence). With V trimmed by 5 bases and J by 5 bases, 6 bases remained unmatched.

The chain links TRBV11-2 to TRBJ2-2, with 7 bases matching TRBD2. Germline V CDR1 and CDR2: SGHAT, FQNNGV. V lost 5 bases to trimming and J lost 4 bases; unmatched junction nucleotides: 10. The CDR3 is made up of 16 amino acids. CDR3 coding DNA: TGTGCCAGCAGCCCACAAGGGGAGGGAACCACCGGGGAGCTGTTTTTT. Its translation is CASSPQGEGTTGELFF.

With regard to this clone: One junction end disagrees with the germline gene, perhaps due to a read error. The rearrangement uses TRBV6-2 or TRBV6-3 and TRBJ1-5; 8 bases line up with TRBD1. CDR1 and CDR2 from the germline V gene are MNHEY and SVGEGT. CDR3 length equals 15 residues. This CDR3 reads CASSYRRQGNEPQHF. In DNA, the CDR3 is TGTGCCAGTAGTTACAGGAGACAGGGGAATGAGCCCCAGCATTTT.

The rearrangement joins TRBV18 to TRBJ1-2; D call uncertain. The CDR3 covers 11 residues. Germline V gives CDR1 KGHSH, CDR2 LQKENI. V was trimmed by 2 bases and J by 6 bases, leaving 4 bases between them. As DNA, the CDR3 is TGTGCCAGCTCACCATCTCATGGCTACACCTTC. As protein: CASSPSHGYTF.

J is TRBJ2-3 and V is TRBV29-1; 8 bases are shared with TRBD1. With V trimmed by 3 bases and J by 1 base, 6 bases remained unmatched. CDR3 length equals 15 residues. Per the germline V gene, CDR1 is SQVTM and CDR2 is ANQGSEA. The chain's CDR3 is CSVDGTGPGTDTQYF. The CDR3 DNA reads TGCAGCGTTGACGGGACAGGTCCGGGCACAGATACGCAGTATTTT.

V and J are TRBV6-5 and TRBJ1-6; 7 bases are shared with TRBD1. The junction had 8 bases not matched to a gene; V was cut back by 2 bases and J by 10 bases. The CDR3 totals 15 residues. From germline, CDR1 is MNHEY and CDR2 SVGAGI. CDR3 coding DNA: TGTGCCAGCAGTTACACGAAGACAGGGATCTCACCCCTCCACTTT. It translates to CASSYTKTGISPLHF.

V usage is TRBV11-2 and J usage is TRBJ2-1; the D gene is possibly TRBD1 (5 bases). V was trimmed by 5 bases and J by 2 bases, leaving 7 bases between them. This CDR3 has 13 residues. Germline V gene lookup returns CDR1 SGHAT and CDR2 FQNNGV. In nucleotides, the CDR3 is TGTGCCAGCAGCCCACAGGCCTACAATGAGCAGTTCTTC. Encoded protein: CASSPQAYNEQFF.

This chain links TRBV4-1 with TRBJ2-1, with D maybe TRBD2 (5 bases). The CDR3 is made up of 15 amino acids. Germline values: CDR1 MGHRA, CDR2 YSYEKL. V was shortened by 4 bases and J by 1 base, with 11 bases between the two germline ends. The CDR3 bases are TGCGCCAGCAGCCTACTAGGAGTATCCTACAATGAGCAGTTCTTC. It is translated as CASSLLGVSYNEQFF.

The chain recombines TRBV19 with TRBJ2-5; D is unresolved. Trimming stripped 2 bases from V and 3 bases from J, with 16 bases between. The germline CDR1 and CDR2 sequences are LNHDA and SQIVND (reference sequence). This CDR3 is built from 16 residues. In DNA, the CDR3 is TGTGCCAGTAGTATAAACAGTAATAATCCCAAAGAGACCCAGTACTTC. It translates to CASSINSNNPKETQYF.

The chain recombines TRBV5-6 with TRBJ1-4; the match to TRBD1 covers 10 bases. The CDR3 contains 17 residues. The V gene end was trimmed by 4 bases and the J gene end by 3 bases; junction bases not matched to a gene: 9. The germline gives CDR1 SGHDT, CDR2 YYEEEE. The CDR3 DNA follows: TGTGCCAGCAGCCCAACGACAGGGGGCTTTGCTAATGAAAAACTGTTTTTT. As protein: CASSPTTGGFANEKLFF.